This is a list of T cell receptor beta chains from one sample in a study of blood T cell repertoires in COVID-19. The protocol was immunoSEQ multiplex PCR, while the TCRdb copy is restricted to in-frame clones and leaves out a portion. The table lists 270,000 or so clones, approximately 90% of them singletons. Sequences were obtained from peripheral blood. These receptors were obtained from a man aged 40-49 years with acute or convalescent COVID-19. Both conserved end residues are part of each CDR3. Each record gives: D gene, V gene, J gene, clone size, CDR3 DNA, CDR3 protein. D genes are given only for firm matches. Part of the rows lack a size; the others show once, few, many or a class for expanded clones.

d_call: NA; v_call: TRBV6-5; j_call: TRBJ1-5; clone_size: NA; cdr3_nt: TGTGCCACCTCCGAAAGGGGCTATAGCAATCAGCCCCAGCATTTT; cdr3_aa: CATSERGYSNQPQHF
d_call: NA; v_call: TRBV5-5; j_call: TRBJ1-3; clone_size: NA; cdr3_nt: TGTGCCAGCAGCTTATGGGGCCCCGGAAACACCATATATTTT; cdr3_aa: CASSLWGPGNTIYF
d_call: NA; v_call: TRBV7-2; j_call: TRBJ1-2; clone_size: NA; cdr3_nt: TGTGCCAGCAGCTTAGGGCAGGGAAAAGGTGGCTACACCTTC; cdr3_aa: CASSLGQGKGGYTF
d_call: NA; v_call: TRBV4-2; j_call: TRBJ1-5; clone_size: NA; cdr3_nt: TGTGCCAGCAGCCAAGACCGGGGAGGGTGGGGGCCCGGCAATCAGCCCCAGCATTTT; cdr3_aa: CASSQDRGGWGPGNQPQHF
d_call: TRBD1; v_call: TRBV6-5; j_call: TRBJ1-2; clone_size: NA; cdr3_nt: TGTGCCAGCAGCGTCGGGACAGGGAGGGACTATGGCTACACCTTC; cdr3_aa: CASSVGTGRDYGYTF
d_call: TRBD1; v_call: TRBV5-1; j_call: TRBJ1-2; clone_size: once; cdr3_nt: TGCGCCAGCAGCTCGCAGGACAGGGCTAACTATGGCTACACCTTC; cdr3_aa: CASSSQDRANYGYTF
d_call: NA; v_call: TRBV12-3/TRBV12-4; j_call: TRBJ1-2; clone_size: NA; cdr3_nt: TGTGCCAGCAGTTTAGCTGTATATGGCTACACCTTC; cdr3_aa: CASSLAVYGYTF
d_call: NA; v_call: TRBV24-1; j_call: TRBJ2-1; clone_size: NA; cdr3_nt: TGTGCCACCAGTAAGGAGGCGGCGGTCAATGAGCAGTTCTTC; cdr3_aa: CATSKEAAVNEQFF
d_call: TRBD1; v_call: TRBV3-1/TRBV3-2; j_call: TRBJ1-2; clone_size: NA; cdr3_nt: TGTGCCAGCAGCGCCGAACCGGGACAGGGGGGATATGGCTACACCTTC; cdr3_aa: CASSAEPGQGGYGYTF
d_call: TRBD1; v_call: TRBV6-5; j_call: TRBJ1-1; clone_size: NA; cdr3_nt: TGTGCCAGCAGTTTGCAGGGGGGAGGAACTGAAGCTTTCTTT; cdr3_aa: CASSLQGGGTEAFF
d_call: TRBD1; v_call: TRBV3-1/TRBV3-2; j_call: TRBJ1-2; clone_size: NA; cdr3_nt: TGTGCCAGCAGCCCCTGGACAGGGAGCGGCTACACCTTC; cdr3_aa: CASSPWTGSGYTF
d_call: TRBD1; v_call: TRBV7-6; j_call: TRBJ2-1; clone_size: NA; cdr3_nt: TGTGCCAGCAGCGTCAGACAGGGGGGATACAATGAGCAGTTCTTC; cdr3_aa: CASSVRQGGYNEQFF
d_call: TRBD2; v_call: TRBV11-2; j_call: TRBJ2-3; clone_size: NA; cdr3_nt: TGTGCCAGCAGCCGCGGGACTAGCGAGAGCACAGATACGCAGTATTTT; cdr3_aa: CASSRGTSESTDTQYF
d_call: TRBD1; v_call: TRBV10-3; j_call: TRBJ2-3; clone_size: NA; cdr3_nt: TGTGCCATCAGAAGCACCGGGACAGGGAACCCAGATACGCAGTATTTT; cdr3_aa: CAIRSTGTGNPDTQYF
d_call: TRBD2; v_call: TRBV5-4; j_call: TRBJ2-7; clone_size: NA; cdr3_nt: TGTGCCAGCAGCTTGGCCTCAGCGGGGGGGCTTTACGAGCAGTACTTC; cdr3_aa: CASSLASAGGLYEQYF
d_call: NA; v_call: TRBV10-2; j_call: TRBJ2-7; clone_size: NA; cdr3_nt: TGCGCCAGCAGTGAACGTCCAGGGATAGAGCAGTACTTC; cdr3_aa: CASSERPGIEQYF
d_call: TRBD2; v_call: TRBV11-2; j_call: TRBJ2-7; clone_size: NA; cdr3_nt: TGTGCCAGCAGCTCCCTGGGAGGGAGATCCTACGAGCAGTACTTC; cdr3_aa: CASSSLGGRSYEQYF
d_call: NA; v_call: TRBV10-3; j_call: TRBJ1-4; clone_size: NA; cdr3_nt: TGTGCCATTTGCAGGGATGCTAATGAAAAACTGTTTTTT; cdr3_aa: CAICRDANEKLFF
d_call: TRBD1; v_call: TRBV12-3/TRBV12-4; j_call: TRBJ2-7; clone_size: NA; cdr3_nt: TGTGCCAGCAGTTTGACAGGGACCTACGAGCAGTACTTC; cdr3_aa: CASSLTGTYEQYF
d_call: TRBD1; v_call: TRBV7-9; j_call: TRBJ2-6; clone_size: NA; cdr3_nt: TGTGCCAGCAGCTCGACAGGGTCTGGGGCCAACGTCCTGACTTTC; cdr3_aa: CASSSTGSGANVLTF
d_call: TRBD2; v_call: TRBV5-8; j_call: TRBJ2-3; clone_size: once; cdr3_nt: TGTGCCAGCAGCTCCGGACGACTAGCGGGGGGTAGCACAGATACGCAGTATTTT; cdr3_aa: CASSSGRLAGGSTDTQYF
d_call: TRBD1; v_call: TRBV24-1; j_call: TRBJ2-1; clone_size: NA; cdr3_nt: TGTGCCACCAGCAACCGCCCGGCAGGGGGCGATGAGCAGTTCTTC; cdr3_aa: CATSNRPAGGDEQFF
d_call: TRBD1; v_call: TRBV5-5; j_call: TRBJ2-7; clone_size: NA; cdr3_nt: TGTGCCTCCAGCCTACAGGGGGGTGTAGCCTCCTACGAGCAGTACTTC; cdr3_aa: CASSLQGGVASYEQYF
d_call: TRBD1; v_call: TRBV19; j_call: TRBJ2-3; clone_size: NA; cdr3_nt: TGTGCCAGTAGGCGGACAGGCTCCACAGATACGCAGTATTTT; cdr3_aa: CASRRTGSTDTQYF
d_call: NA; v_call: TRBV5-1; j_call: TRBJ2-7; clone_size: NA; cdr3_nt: TGCGCCAGCAGCTTGAGGGGGATGGGTTACGAGCAGTACTTC; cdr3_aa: CASSLRGMGYEQYF
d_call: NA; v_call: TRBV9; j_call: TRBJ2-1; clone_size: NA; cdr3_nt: TGTGCCAGCAGCGTAGGTAGCTACAATGAGCAGTTCTTC; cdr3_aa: CASSVGSYNEQFF
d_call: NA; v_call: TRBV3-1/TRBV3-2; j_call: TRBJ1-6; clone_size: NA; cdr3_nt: TGTGCCAGCAGCCAAGTAGGGGCCGGCCCCCTCCACTTT; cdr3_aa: CASSQVGAGPLHF
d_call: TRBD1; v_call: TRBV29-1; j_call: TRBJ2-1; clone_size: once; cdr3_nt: TGCAGCGCCTGCCGGGACAGGGCCAATGAGCAGTTCTTC; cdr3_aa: CSACRDRANEQFF
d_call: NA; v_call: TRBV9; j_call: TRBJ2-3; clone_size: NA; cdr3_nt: TGTGCCAGCAGCCCCCTCAGTTTTAGCACAGATACGCAGTATTTT; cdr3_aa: CASSPLSFSTDTQYF
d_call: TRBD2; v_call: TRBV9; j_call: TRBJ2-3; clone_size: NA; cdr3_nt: TGTGCCAGCAGCGTCTTCAGTAGCGGGGGGGCTGGAAATACGCAGTATTTT; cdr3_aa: CASSVFSSGGAGNTQYF
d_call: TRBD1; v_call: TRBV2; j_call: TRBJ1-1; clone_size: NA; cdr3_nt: TGTGCCAGCAGTATCCAGGGGGCTGGGAACACTGAAGCTTTCTTT; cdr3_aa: CASSIQGAGNTEAFF
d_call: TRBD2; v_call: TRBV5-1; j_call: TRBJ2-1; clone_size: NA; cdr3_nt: TGCGCCAGCAGCTTGGGGACTAGCGGGGATGAGCAGTTCTTC; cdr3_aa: CASSLGTSGDEQFF
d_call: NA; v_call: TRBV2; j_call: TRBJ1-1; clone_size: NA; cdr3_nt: TGTGCCAGCCCCTTGACAGGTGACACTGAAGCTTTCTTT; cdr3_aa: CASPLTGDTEAFF
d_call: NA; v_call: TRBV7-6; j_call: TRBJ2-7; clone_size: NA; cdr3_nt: TGTGCCAGCAGCTCCCTGGGGGGCTACGAGCAGTACTTC; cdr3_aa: CASSSLGGYEQYF
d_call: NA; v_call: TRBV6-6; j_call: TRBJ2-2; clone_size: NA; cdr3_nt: TGTGCCAGCAGTTACCCGGTCGGGTACACCGGGGAGCTGTTTTTT; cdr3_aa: CASSYPVGYTGELFF
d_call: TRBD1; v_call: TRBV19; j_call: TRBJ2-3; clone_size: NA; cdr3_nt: TGTGCCAGTAGTATACCAAAACGACAGGGGGGCACAGATACGCAGTATTTT; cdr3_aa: CASSIPKRQGGTDTQYF
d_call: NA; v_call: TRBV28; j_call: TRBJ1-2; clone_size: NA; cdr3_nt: TGTGCCAGCAGTTCTCACCGTCTAGGCTACACCTTC; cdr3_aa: CASSSHRLGYTF
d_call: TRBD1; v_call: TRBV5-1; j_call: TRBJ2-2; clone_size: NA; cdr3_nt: TGCGCCAGCAGCTTGGCCGGGACAGGGACCGGGGAGCTGTTTTTT; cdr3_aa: CASSLAGTGTGELFF